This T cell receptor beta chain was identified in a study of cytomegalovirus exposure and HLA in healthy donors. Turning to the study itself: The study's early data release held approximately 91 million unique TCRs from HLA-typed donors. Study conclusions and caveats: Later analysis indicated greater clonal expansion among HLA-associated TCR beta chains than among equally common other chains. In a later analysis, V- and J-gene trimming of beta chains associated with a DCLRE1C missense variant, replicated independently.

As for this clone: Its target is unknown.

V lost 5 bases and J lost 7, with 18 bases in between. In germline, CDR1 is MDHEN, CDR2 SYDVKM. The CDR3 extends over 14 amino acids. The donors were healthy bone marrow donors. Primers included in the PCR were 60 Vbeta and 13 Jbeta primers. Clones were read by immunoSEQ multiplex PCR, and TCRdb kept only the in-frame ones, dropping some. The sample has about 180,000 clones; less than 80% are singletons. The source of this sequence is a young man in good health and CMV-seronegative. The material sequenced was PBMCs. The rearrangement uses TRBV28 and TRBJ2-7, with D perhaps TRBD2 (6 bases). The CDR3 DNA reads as TGTGCCAGCAGTCTGACGGGGTTTGCGGGGGAGCAGTACTTC. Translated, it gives CASSLTGFAGEQYF.